This record looks at one T cell receptor (beta chain) sequence and its context. These data originate in a study of blood T cell repertoires in COVID-19. About the research overall: In each case, the material was cDNA or gDNA derived from T cells, B-cell-depleted T cells, or PBMCs.

Original processing methods: Amplified reference gene primers provided the basis for estimating nucleated cell counts. TCRdb's copy holds only in-frame clones and misses some; the assay was immunoSEQ multiplex PCR. V and J calls and clone size follow that table, whereas D and trimming were derived from the DNA. The table lists some 200,000 clones, more than 80% of them singletons, with about 9.4% in the top ten. Germline V gene sequence: CDR1 SGHAT, CDR2 FQDESV (reference sequence). V was pared by 2 bases and J by 4 bases, with 8 bases of the junction left unmatched. The CDR3 is made up of 16 amino acids.

The clonotype originates from a woman older than 75 with acute or convalescent COVID-19. What was sequenced was peripheral blood. The J gene is TRBJ2-5, the V gene TRBV11-1, with 9 nucleotides matching TRBD2. This CDR3 reads CASSLPGLASRETQYF. The CDR3 DNA is TGTGCCAGCAGCTTACCGGGACTAGCTTCGCGAGAGACCCAGTACTTC.